These T cell receptor beta chains were read from a single sample in a study of PD-1 blockade in classical Hodgkin lymphoma. Some clones are missing from TCRdb's copy, which holds only in-frame ones; the method was immunoSEQ multiplex PCR. The table records 10,000 or so clones, about 68% of them present only once. Here the sequenced sample was CD8+ T cells from blood, taken before the fourth cycle of nivolumab. These receptors were collected from a human donor with classical Hodgkin lymphoma. CDR3s leave out the opening cysteine and the closing phenylalanine or tryptophan.

CDR3aa: AWCVGQGDTEAF
j_gene: TRBJ1-1
v_gene: TRBV30

CDR3aa: ATRGQGRNSPLH
j_gene: TRBJ1-6
v_gene: TRBV15

CDR3aa: AWSVLGGLAKNIQY
j_gene: TRBJ2-4
v_gene: TRBV30

CDR3aa: ASSHIWTSGDEQY
j_gene: TRBJ2-7
v_gene: TRBV4-1

CDR3aa: ASSQDNSGGYYNEQF
j_gene: TRBJ2-1
v_gene: TRBV14

CDR3aa: ASSQEAGTEAF
j_gene: TRBJ1-1
v_gene: TRBV4-3

CDR3aa: ASSGQGRTEAF
j_gene: TRBJ1-1
v_gene: TRBV25-1

CDR3aa: ASSIKGSLNQPQH
j_gene: TRBJ1-5
v_gene: TRBV19

CDR3aa: ASRPGVLGQPQH
j_gene: TRBJ1-5
v_gene: TRBV27

CDR3aa: ASSQTDEQY
j_gene: TRBJ2-7
v_gene: TRBV4-2

CDR3aa: ASSFVGDTDTQY
j_gene: TRBJ2-3
v_gene: TRBV7-9

CDR3aa: ASSRGRGTSYNEQF
j_gene: TRBJ2-1
v_gene: TRBV4-1

CDR3aa: ASSINSGMNTEAF
j_gene: TRBJ1-1
v_gene: TRBV19

CDR3aa: ASSWGNYGYT
j_gene: TRBJ1-2
v_gene: TRBV5-1

CDR3aa: ASSLQEGSPSGNTIY
j_gene: TRBJ1-3
v_gene: TRBV9

CDR3aa: SARGRYQETQY
j_gene: TRBJ2-5
v_gene: TRBV29-1

CDR3aa: ASSSTATGTNTEAF
j_gene: TRBJ1-1
v_gene: TRBV28

CDR3aa: ASSRLAITDTQY
j_gene: TRBJ2-3
v_gene: TRBV27

CDR3aa: ASSASYTQY
j_gene: TRBJ2-3
v_gene: TRBV14

CDR3aa: ASSYGRGGGYEQY
j_gene: TRBJ2-7
v_gene: TRBV6-5

CDR3aa: ASSWRTSGINEQF
j_gene: TRBJ2-1
v_gene: TRBV27

CDR3aa: ASSILGNTEAF
j_gene: TRBJ1-1
v_gene: TRBV19

CDR3aa: ASSQWLAGGNEQF
j_gene: TRBJ2-1
v_gene: TRBV14

CDR3aa: ASSLKRDYLSEQF
j_gene: TRBJ2-1
v_gene: TRBV27

CDR3aa: SLPGQGTDTQY
j_gene: TRBJ2-3
v_gene: TRBV29-1

CDR3aa: ASSFSTGAGNTIY
j_gene: TRBJ1-3
v_gene: TRBV28

CDR3aa: ASSFGGEVGELF
j_gene: TRBJ2-2
v_gene: TRBV5-1

CDR3aa: ASRLFPPGQINTEAF
j_gene: TRBJ1-1
v_gene: TRBV5-1

CDR3aa: ASSPTGAGRYNEQF
j_gene: TRBJ2-1
v_gene: TRBV7-3

CDR3aa: ASSSSRGYGNQPQH
j_gene: TRBJ1-5
v_gene: TRBV7-9

CDR3aa: ASSPETGVTYEQY
j_gene: TRBJ2-7
v_gene: TRBV27

CDR3aa: SVEYGTVF
j_gene: TRBJ1-4
v_gene: TRBV29-1

CDR3aa: ASSERSGNGELF
j_gene: TRBJ2-2
v_gene: TRBV2

CDR3aa: ASSLAGSAYGYT
j_gene: TRBJ1-2
v_gene: TRBV5-1

CDR3aa: ASSRSQNTGNTIY
j_gene: TRBJ1-3
v_gene: TRBV6-1

CDR3aa: AIGLLAGGSNEQF
j_gene: TRBJ2-1
v_gene: TRBV10-3

CDR3aa: ASSMGLGSYEQY
j_gene: TRBJ2-7
v_gene: TRBV19

CDR3aa: ASSTRGEVKPQH
j_gene: TRBJ1-5
v_gene: TRBV6-5

CDR3aa: ASFPESYNEQF
j_gene: TRBJ2-1
v_gene: TRBV28

CDR3aa: ASSEWGVRVRNNSPLH
j_gene: TRBJ1-6
v_gene: TRBV2

CDR3aa: ASRIGWGFYT
j_gene: TRBJ1-2
v_gene: TRBV7-9

CDR3aa: ASSYLPGLAGDEQF
j_gene: TRBJ2-1
v_gene: TRBV6-6